This TCR beta chain came from a study of T cell changes during pregnancy in multiple sclerosis. Sequencing was performed with immunoSEQ multiplex PCR; in TCRdb, only in-frame clones are kept and a portion is missing. Found here are around 100,000 clones, roughly 90% of them singletons; the top ten hold about 1.9%. The trim removed 3 bases at V and 5 bases at J, leaving 3 bases unmatched. The CDR3 is 13 amino acids. In germline, CDR1 is KGHSH, CDR2 LQKENI. Comments on this clone: Other nucleotide sequences from this sample produce the same CDR3.

This specimen was peripheral blood, taken after pregnancy. The clonotype was recovered from a female donor with multiple sclerosis, enrolled in a pregnancy study. The V and J genes are TRBV18 and TRBJ1-1; 7 positions match TRBD1. CDR3 sequence: CASSPTGNTEAFF. The CDR3 DNA reads TGTGCCAGCTCACCGACAGGGAATACTGAAGCTTTCTTT.